This TCR beta chain was obtained from a study of CD8 T cells in Susac syndrome. Findings and caveats of the study: As the study acknowledged, the number of individuals in its TCR sequencing and HLA analysis was relatively small. TEMRA cells and active patients showed peak Susac CD8+ clonal expansion.

The CDR3 is 14 residues long. The V gene lost 0 bases and the J gene lost 0 bases, with 6 bases spanning the gap. Germline CDR1 and CDR2: DFQATT and SNEGSKA (reference sequence). Random hexamers primed reverse transcription of about 0.45 to 1 ug RNA. TCRdb independently ran MiXCR on the immunoSEQ multiplex PCR reads; one entry per CDR3 protein. The sample records approximately 190,000 distinct CDR3 sequences, 95% being singletons. Of note for this clonotype: As yet, its antigen is unknown.

This TCR was sampled from a human donor with Susac syndrome. The chain combines TRBV20-1 with TRBJ1-5; D is unresolved. The sample consisted of CD8+ T cells from PBMCs. CDR3: CSARDGLSNQPQHF. The CDR3 nucleotides read TGCAGTGCTAGAGACGGACTTAGCAATCAGCCCCAGCATTTT.